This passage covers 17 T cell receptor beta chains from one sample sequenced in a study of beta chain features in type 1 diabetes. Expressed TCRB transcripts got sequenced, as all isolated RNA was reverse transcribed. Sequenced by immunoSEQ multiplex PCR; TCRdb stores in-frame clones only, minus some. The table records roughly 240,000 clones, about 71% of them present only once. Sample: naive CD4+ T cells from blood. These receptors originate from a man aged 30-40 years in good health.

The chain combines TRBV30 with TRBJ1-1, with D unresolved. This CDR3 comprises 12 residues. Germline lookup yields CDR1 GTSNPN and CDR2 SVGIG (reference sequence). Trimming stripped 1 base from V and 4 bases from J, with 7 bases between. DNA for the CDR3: TGTGCCTGGAGTGGAACGAGCACTGAAGCTTTCTTT. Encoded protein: CAWSGTSTEAFF.

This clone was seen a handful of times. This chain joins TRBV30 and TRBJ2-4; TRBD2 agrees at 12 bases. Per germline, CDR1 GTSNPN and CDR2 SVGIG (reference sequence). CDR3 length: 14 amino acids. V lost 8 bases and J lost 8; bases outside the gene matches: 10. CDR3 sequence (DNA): TGTGCCCTAGGGGCTAGCGGGAGGGGGTACATTCAGTACTTC. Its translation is CALGASGRGYIQYF.

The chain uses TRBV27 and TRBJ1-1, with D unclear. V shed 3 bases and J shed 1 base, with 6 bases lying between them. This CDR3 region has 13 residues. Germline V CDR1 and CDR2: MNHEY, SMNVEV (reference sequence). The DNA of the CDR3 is TGTGCCAGCAGTTTTATAAGGAACACTGAAGCTTTCTTT. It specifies CASSFIRNTEAFF.

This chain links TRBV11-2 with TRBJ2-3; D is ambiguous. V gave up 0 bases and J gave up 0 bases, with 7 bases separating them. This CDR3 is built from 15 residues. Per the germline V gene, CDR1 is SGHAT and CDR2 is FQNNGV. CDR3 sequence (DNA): TGTGCCAGCAGCTTAGATGCATGGAGCACAGATACGCAGTATTTT. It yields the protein CASSLDAWSTDTQYF. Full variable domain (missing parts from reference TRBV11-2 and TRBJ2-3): EAGVAQSPRYKIIEKRQSVAFWCNPISGHATLYWYQQILGQGPKLLIQFQNNGVVDDSQLPKDRFSAERLKGVDSTLKIQPAKLEDSAVYLCASSLDAWSTDTQYFGPGTRLTVL.

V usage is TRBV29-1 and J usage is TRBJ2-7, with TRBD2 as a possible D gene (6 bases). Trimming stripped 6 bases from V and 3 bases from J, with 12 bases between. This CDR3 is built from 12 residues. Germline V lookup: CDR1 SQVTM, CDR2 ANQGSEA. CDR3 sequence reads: CSVLAASYEQYF. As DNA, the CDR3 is TGCAGCGTGTTAGCGGCTAGCTACGAGCAGTACTTC.

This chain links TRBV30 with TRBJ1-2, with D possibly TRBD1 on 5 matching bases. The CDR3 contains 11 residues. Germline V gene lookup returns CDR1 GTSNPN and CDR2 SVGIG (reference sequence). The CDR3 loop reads CAIGAGYGYTF. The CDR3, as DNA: TGTGCTATCGGGGCCGGCTATGGCTACACCTTC.

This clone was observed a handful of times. As DNA, the CDR3 is TGTGCCAGCAGCGTAGGTGGTGACTCCGCCTGGGGCTACACCTTC. Protein sequence: CASSVGGDSAWGYTF. The V and J genes are TRBV9 and TRBJ1-2; D not resolved. The CDR3 loop spans 15 amino acids. Germline V lookup: CDR1 SGDLS, CDR2 YYNGEE. V lost 0 bases, J lost 8 bases, and 17 bases lay in between. The entire variable domain, with the rest obtained from reference TRBV9 and TRBJ1-2, is as follows: DSGVTQTPKHLITATGQRVTLRCSPRSGDLSVYWYQQSLDQGLQFLIQYYNGEERAKGNILERFSAQQFPDLHSELNLSSLELGDSALYFCASSVGGDSAWGYTFGSGTRLTVV.

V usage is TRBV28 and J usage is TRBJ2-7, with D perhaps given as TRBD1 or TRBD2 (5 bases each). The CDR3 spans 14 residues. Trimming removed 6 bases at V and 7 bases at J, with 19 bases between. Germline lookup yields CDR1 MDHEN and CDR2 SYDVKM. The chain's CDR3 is CASRARPVGEEQYF. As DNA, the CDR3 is TGTGCCAGCAGGGCCCGACCGGTAGGGGAGGAGCAGTACTTC. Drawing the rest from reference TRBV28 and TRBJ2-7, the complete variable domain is DVKVTQSSRYLVKRTGEKVFLECVQDMDHENMFWYRQDPGLGLRLIYFSYDVKMKEKGDIPEGYSVSREKKERFSLILESASTNQTSMYLCASRARPVGEEQYFGPGTRLTVT.

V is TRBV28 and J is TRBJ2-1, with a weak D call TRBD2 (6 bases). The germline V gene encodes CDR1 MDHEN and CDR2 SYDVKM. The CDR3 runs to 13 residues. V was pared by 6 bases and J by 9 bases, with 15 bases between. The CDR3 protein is CASRWGGKGEQFF. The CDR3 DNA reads TGTGCCAGCAGATGGGGCGGGAAGGGTGAGCAGTTCTTC.

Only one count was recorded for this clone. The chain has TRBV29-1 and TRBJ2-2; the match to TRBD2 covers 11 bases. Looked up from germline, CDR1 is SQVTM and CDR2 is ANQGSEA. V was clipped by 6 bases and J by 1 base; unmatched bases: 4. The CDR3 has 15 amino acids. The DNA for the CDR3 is TGCAGCGTCAGGGGACTAGCGGAGAACACCGGGGAGCTGTTTTTT. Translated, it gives CSVRGLAENTGELFF.

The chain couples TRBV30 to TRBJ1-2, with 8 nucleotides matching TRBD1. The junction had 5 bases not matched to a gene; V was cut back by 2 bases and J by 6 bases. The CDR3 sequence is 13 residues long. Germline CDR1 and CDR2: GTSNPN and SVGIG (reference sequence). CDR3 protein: CAWSKGTGDGYTF. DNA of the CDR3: TGTGCCTGGAGTAAAGGGACAGGTGATGGCTACACCTTC.

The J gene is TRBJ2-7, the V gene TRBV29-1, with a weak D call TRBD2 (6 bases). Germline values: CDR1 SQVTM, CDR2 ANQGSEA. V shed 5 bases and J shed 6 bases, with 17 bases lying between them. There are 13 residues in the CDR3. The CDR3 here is CSVSPLRGGEQYF. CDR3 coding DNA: TGCAGCGTTTCCCCGCTAAGGGGAGGCGAGCAGTACTTC.

CDR3 region: CAWSVSLSANYGYTF. For the CDR3, the DNA is TGTGCCTGGAGTGTATCCCTATCAGCTAACTATGGCTACACCTTC. The chain has TRBV30 and TRBJ1-2; no clear D gene. The germline gives CDR1 GTSNPN, CDR2 SVGIG (reference sequence). The CDR3 is made up of 15 amino acids. The V and J ends lost 0 bases and 0 bases respectively, with 11 bases between them.

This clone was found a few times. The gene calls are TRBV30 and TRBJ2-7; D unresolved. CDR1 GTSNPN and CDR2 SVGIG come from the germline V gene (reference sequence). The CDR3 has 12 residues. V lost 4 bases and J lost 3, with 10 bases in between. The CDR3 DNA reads TGTGCCTGGACCATTTCGAACTACGAGCAGTACTTC. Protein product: CAWTISNYEQYF.

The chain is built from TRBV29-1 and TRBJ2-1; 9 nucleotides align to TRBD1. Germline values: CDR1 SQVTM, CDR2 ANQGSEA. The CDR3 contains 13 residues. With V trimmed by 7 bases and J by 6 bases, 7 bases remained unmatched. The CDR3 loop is CSGETGGINEQFF. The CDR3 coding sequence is TGCAGCGGGGAGACAGGGGGTATCAATGAGCAGTTCTTC.

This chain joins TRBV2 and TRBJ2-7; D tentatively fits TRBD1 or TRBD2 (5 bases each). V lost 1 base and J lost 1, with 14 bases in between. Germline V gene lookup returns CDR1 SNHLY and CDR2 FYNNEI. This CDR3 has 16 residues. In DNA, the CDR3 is TGTGCCAGCAGTGAAGAGTCAGGGAGCCGTTCCTACGAGCAGTACTTC. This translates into CASSEESGSRSYEQYF.

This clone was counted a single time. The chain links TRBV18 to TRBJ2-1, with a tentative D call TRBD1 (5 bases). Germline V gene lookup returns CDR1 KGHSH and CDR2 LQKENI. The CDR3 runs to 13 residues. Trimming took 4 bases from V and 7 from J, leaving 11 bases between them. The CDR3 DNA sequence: TGTGCCAGCTCACGGCAGGGAACTAATGAGCAGTTCTTC. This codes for CASSRQGTNEQFF.